The rows below give T cell receptor beta chains drawn from one sample of a study of T cell responses to AZD1222 COVID-19 vaccine. Generated by immunoSEQ multiplex PCR, the TCRdb table keeps only in-frame clones and is missing some. The table has 130,000 or so clones, 90% seen once. Material: peripheral blood, obtained on day 0 of AZD1222 vaccination. These TCRs come from an adult in good health. The CDR3 runs from the conserved cysteine through the conserved F or W.

TRBV9,CASSSLAGDYNEQFF
TRBV10-2,CASRAGMREQYF
TRBV6-1,CASSETGRNTIYF
TRBV6-1,CASSEVGGRGNGYTF
TRBV28,CASSLPSTDTQYF
TRBV6-5,CASSTDPVSSEQFF
TRBV4-1,CASSRGAGTTGELFF
TRBV28,CASLENGRGGKNIQYF
TRBV3-1/TRBV3-2,CASSPRGRPRETQYF
TRBV25-1,CASSDPSRGSYEQYF
TRBV19,CASSPWDNPSGNTIYF
TRBV11-2,CASAGPYEQYF
TRBV5-6,CASSRTDSGRYNEQFF
TRBV19,CASRWQITGELFF
TRBV5-6,CASSLDRDYGYTF
TRBV2,CASSLQGGYEQYF
TRBV9,CASSKDTSNTEAFF
TRBV27,CASSSTSGYEQYF
TRBV30,CAGSSGSEQYF
TRBV11-2,CASSLRQGSYETQYF
TRBV19,CASSLRENTEAFF
TRBV7-8,CASSLLPGTDYGYTF